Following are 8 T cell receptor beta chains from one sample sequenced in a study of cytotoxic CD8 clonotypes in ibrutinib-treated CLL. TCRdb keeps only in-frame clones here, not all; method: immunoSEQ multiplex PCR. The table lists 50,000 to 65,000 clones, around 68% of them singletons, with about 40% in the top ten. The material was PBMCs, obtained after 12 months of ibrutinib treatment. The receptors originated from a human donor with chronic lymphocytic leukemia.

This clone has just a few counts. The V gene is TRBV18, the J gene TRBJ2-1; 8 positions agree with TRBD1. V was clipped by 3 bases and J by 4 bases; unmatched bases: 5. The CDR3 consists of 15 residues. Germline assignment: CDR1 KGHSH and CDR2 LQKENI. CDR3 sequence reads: CASSPDRGVYNEQFF. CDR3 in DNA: TGTGCCAGCTCACCCGACAGGGGAGTATACAATGAGCAGTTCTTC.

The CDR3, as DNA: TGTGCCAGCAGCCTAGCTGGGACTAGCGGGAGGACGACAGATACGCAGTATTTT. Amino acids: CASSLAGTSGRTTDTQYF. The chain is built from TRBV27 and TRBJ2-3; 15 bases match TRBD2. The germline gives CDR1 MNHEY, CDR2 SMNVEV (reference sequence). The trim removed 6 bases at V and 3 bases at J, leaving 10 bases unmatched. This CDR3 spans 18 amino acids.

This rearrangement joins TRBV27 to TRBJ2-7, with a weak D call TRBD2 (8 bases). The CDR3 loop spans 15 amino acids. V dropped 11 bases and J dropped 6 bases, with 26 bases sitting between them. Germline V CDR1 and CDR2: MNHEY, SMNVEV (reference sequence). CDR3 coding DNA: TGTGCCGTAAAGGGGGCGGGAGGTTTGCTAGGCGAGCAGTACTTC. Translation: CAVKGAGGLLGEQYF.

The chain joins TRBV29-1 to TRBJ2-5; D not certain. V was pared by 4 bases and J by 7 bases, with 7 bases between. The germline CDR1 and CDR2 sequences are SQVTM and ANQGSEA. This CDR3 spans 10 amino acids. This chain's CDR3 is CSVGVWTQYF. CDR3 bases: TGCAGCGTTGGCGTGTGGACCCAGTACTTC.

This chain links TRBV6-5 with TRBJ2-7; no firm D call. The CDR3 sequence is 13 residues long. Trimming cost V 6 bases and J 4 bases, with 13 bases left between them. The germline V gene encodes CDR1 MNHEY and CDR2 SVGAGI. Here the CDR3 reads CASRPGPPYEQYF. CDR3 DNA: TGTGCCAGCAGACCAGGACCCCCGTACGAGCAGTACTTC.

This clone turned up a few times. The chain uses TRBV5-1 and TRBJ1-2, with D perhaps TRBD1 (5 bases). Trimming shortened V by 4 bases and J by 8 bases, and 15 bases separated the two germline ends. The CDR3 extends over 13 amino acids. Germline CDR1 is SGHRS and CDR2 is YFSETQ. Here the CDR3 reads CASSPGRGEGYTF. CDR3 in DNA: TGCGCCAGCAGCCCCGGCCGGGGGGAAGGCTACACCTTC.

CDR3: CASSFQGSANEKLFF. The CDR3 nucleotides read TGTGCCAGCAGTTTCCAGGGTTCGGCTAATGAAAAACTGTTTTTT. V gene TRBV28 combines with J gene TRBJ1-4, with D possibly TRBD1 on 5 matching bases. Germline V gene sequence: CDR1 MDHEN, CDR2 SYDVKM. V was pared by 3 bases and J by 3 bases, with 11 bases between. This CDR3 spans 15 amino acids.

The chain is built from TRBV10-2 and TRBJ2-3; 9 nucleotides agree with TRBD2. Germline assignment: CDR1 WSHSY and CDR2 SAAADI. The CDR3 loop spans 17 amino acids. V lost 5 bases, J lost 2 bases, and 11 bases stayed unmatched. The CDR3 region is CASSKTPRLAATDTQYF. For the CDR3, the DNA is TGCGCCAGCAGTAAAACACCTCGACTAGCGGCCACAGATACGCAGTATTTT.